This TCR beta chain originates from a study of cytotoxic CD8 clonotypes in ibrutinib-treated CLL. About the research overall: IGHV unmutated roughly 17; relapsed/refractory about a dozen; treatment-naive around 14.

The CDR3 extends over 13 amino acids. Trimming stripped 0 bases from V and 4 bases from J, with 6 bases between. From germline, CDR1 is LNHNV and CDR2 YYDKDF (reference sequence). Remarks on this clone: The antigen remains unidentified.

Study-wide points: Clonality correlated strongly with circulating CD8+ T cells and exceeded age-matched healthy donors at baseline.

Only in-frame clones appear in the TCRdb table, and some are missing; sequencing was by immunoSEQ multiplex PCR. The sample shows a few hundred thousand clones, less than 75% of them seen only once. The sequencing used PBMCs, collected after 24 months of ibrutinib treatment. This chain joins TRBV15 and TRBJ1-1; D not resolved. This sequence was found in a human donor with chronic lymphocytic leukemia. The CDR3 bases are TGTGCCACCAGCAGAGATCCGGGCACTGAAGCTTTCTTT. Translation: CATSRDPGTEAFF.